These 5 T cell receptor beta chains share one sample of origin, sequenced in a study of blood T cells in healthy people across ages. The use of a sample-barcoded 5' primer and a J-beta primer mix characterized a second PCR of roughly 7 to 12 cycles. TCRdb processed the 5' RACE reads anew with MiXCR; each CDR3 protein has one entry. The sample includes about 1 million distinct CDR3 sequences, around 43% of them seen just once. The specimen was blood. All receptors come from a woman between 55 and 75 years old in good health.

This clonotype has just one count. No DNA is shown, since the ends of the CDR3 on it are uncertain; the CDR3 is the one TCRdb lists. CDR3 residues: CASSQDLWTRTGYEQYF. The chain joins TRBV4-1 to TRBJ2-7; the table's D call of TRBD1 was not tested on the DNA. The CDR3 numbers 17 amino acids, ends counted. CDR1 and CDR2 (germline): MGHRA, YSYEKL.

The chain carries TRBV10-3 and TRBJ2-1; D unresolved. The CDR3 covers 15 residues. Trimming stripped 3 bases from V and 0 bases from J, with 9 bases between. Germline-derived CDR1 and CDR2 are ENHRY and SYGVKD. The CDR3 protein is CAISEAPSSYNEQFF. The CDR3, as DNA: TGTGCCATCAGTGAAGCGCCGAGCTCCTACAATGAGCAGTTCTTC.

In its sample, this clonotype was seen a few times. The chain carries TRBV6-7 and TRBJ2-7; D is unresolved. TRBV6-7 is placed among ORFs of uncertain function. This CDR3 region has 14 residues. Trimming took 0 bases from V and 3 from J, leaving 9 bases between them. This chain's CDR3 is CASSYSEPDYEQYF. As DNA, the CDR3 is TGTGCCAGCAGTTACTCCGAACCCGACTACGAGCAGTACTTC.

This clonotype was observed at least ten times. The chain links TRBV12-3 or TRBV12-4 to TRBJ2-3; 7 nucleotides match TRBD2. The CDR3 length is 16 residues. V shed 5 bases, J shed 3 bases, and the junction held 11 bases outside the gene matches. CDR3 DNA: TGTGCCAGCAGTGACCGATCCCGGACTAGAACAGATACGCAGTATTTT. It is translated as CASSDRSRTRTDTQYF.

This clonotype has only one observation. V usage is TRBV7-8 and J usage is TRBJ1-1; D is unresolved. Trimming cost V 5 bases and J 4 bases, with 14 bases left between them. The CDR3 has 14 amino acids. Germline V gene lookup returns CDR1 SGHVS and CDR2 FQNEAQ. The chain's CDR3 is CASSPRIGGTEAFF. DNA for the CDR3: TGTGCCAGCAGCCCTAGAATCGGAGGCACTGAAGCTTTCTTT.